The 26 T cell receptor beta chains listed next were all sequenced from one sample in a study of control samples from healthy donors and cancer patients. The repertoire was sequenced with immunoSEQ multiplex PCR; TCRdb's copy has only in-frame clones and lacks some. This table has 100,000 to 150,000 clones, about 92% appearing once. Source material: blood. Receptors originate from a woman aged 45-59 years in good health.

The chain is built from TRBV5-6 and TRBJ2-3, with 8 bases fitting TRBD2. Germline assignment: CDR1 SGHDT and CDR2 YYEEEE. CDR3 length: 16 residues. Losses at the gene ends were 4 bases for V and 6 bases for J; bases not matched to a gene: 13. CDR3 sequence reads: CASSPKGLASRDTQYF. The CDR3 DNA reads TGTGCCAGCAGCCCCAAAGGACTAGCTTCCCGGGATACGCAGTATTTT.

The chain joins TRBV19 to TRBJ2-7; the D gene is possibly TRBD1 (6 bases). This CDR3 is built from 15 residues. CDR1 LNHDA and CDR2 SQIVND come from the germline V gene (reference sequence). The V end was cut by 6 bases, the J end by 3 bases, with 18 bases between. The CDR3 nucleotides are TGTGCCAGTAGCTATACGTGGGGGCAGTTCTACGAGCAGTACTTC. Translation gives CASSYTWGQFYEQYF. The whole variable domain, filled in from reference TRBV19 and TRBJ2-7, reads DGGITQSPKYLFRKEGQNVTLSCEQNLNHDAMYWYRQDPGQGLRLIYYSQIVNDFQKGDIAEGYSVSREKKESFPLTVTSAQKNPTAFYLCASSYTWGQFYEQYFGPGTRLTVT.

The chain's CDR3 is CASSYFSGELFF. The CDR3 bases are TGTGCCAGCAGTTATTTTTCCGGGGAGCTGTTTTTT. The V and J genes are TRBV6-5 and TRBJ2-2; D uncertain. V shed 3 bases and J shed 6 bases, with 5 bases lying between them. The CDR3 length is 12 residues. CDR1 is MNHEY and CDR2 is SVGAGI in the germline V gene.

The V gene is TRBV6-2 or TRBV6-3, the J gene TRBJ2-1, with 10 nucleotides matching TRBD2. The CDR3 has 14 amino acids. V shed 5 bases and J 10 bases; nucleotides not matched to a gene: 8. In germline, CDR1 is MNHEY, CDR2 SVGEGT. This chain's CDR3 is CASSPGVAGGEQFF. The CDR3 DNA reads TGTGCCAGCAGTCCCGGGGTAGCGGGAGGAGAGCAGTTCTTC.

This sequence joins TRBV29-1 and TRBJ2-3; TRBD2 matches at 11 bases. The ends lost 6 bases at V and 4 bases at J; junction bases unmatched: 9. Looked up from germline, CDR1 is SQVTM and CDR2 is ANQGSEA. The CDR3 loop spans 15 amino acids. The CDR3 DNA reads as TGCAGCGTCGTCACTAGCGGGAGCGTTTCAGATACGCAGTATTTT. Protein product: CSVVTSGSVSDTQYF.

For the CDR3, the DNA is TGTGCCAGCAGTGAAAGAGACACCGGGGAGCTGTTTTTT. Translated, it gives CASSERDTGELFF. This chain links TRBV6-1 with TRBJ2-2; D unclear. This CDR3 contains 13 residues. The ends were cut back, 2 bases at V and 3 bases at J, with 4 bases in the middle. Looked up from germline, CDR1 is MNHNS and CDR2 is SASEGT.

V is TRBV10-1 and J is TRBJ1-1; 7 nucleotides line up with TRBD1. Germline V gene lookup returns CDR1 WNHNN and CDR2 SYGVQD (reference sequence). J lost 2 bases, V lost 1 base, and 7 bases had no gene match. The CDR3 runs to 16 residues. The CDR3 region is CASSELTGTANTEAFF. The CDR3 DNA follows: TGCGCCAGCAGTGAGTTGACCGGGACAGCCAACACTGAAGCTTTCTTT.

The chain is built from TRBV5-1 and TRBJ2-5; D may correspond to TRBD1 or TRBD2 (6 bases each). V lost 4 bases and J lost 2, with 12 bases in between. CDR1 and CDR2 from the germline V gene are SGHRS and YFSETQ. CDR3 size: 14 residues. CDR3 nucleotide sequence: TGCGCCAGCAGCCCAGGGGCGGGGCAAGAGACCCAGTACTTC. Protein sequence: CASSPGAGQETQYF.

The rearrangement links TRBV10-1 to TRBJ2-3; tentative D call: TRBD1 (6 bases). Germline CDR1 is WNHNN and CDR2 is SYGVQD (reference sequence). Trimming stripped 0 bases from V and 7 bases from J, with 20 bases between. The CDR3 runs to 17 residues. For the CDR3, the DNA is TGCGCCAGCAGTGAGTCCGTCTTCGGGCAGGGGTTGAATACGCAGTATTTT. Its translation: CASSESVFGQGLNTQYF.

The V call is TRBV6-5, the J call TRBJ2-2; D remains ambiguous. V dropped 2 bases and J dropped 8 bases, with 3 bases sitting between them. The CDR3 spans 11 residues. Per germline, CDR1 MNHEY and CDR2 SVGAGI. The CDR3 bases are TGTGCCAGCAGTTACGCGGGGGAGCTGTTTTTT. Translated, it gives CASSYAGELFF.

This chain links TRBV12-3 or TRBV12-4 with TRBJ1-1; 7 bases are shared with TRBD1. V trimming: 2 bases; J trimming: 11 bases; junction bases outside the gene matches: 5. The CDR3 is 12 residues long. The CDR3 protein is CASSLPGGAAFF. The CDR3 nucleotides read TGTGCCAGCAGTTTACCAGGGGGGGCGGCTTTCTTT.

This sequence joins TRBV6-2 or TRBV6-3 and TRBJ2-1, with 9 bases matching TRBD2. Germline V CDR1 and CDR2: MNHEY, SVGEGT. Losses at the gene ends were 3 bases for V and 4 bases for J; bases not matched to a gene: 10. The CDR3 runs 17 residues. The CDR3 DNA reads TGTGCCAGCAGTTATACCTTTAGCGGGAGAAATTACAATGAGCAGTTCTTC. This gives the protein CASSYTFSGRNYNEQFF.

The rearrangement joins TRBV12-3 or TRBV12-4 to TRBJ1-3; D is undetermined. V shed 5 bases and J shed 4 bases, with 9 bases lying between them. This CDR3 has 13 amino acids. The CDR3 loop is CASSGVRGNTIYF. Written as DNA, the CDR3 is TGTGCCAGCAGTGGGGTGAGGGGAAACACCATATATTTT.

The rearrangement joins TRBV15 to TRBJ2-3; no firm D call. This CDR3 is built from 14 residues. The V and J ends lost 5 bases and 6 bases respectively, with 15 bases between them. Germline CDR1 is LNHNV and CDR2 is YYDKDF (reference sequence). CDR3 sequence: CATSSMPHTDTQYF. Here the CDR3 DNA reads TGTGCCACCAGCTCTATGCCTCACACGGATACGCAGTATTTT.

The chain combines TRBV19 with TRBJ2-3, with D maybe TRBD2 (6 bases). The CDR3 spans 17 residues. Germline loops: CDR1 LNHDA, CDR2 SQIVND (reference sequence). V gave up 3 bases and J gave up 1 base, with 17 bases separating them. Here the CDR3 DNA reads TGTGCCAGTAGTATCCGGTTGACGGGGACTGGCACAGATACGCAGTATTTT. As protein: CASSIRLTGTGTDTQYF.

This sequence joins TRBV25-1 and TRBJ2-7; 10 positions match TRBD2. The CDR3 is 14 residues long. Germline V gene sequence: CDR1 MGHDK, CDR2 SYGVNS. V lost 6 bases to trimming and J lost 6 bases; unmatched junction nucleotides: 8. CDR3 sequence reads: CASRDSGGHSEQYF. In DNA form, the CDR3 reads TGTGCCAGCAGGGATAGCGGGGGGCATAGCGAGCAGTACTTC.

A note on this clone: The same CDR3 also results from other DNA sequences found in this sample. This chain joins TRBV5-1 and TRBJ2-7; no firm D call. V lost 3 bases and J lost 3, with 7 bases in between. Germline V gives CDR1 SGHRS, CDR2 YFSETQ. The CDR3 spans 12 residues. The CDR3: CASSSDFYEQYF. CDR3 nucleotides: TGCGCCAGCAGCTCTGACTTCTACGAGCAGTACTTC.

V is TRBV7-2 and J is TRBJ1-6; D perhaps matches TRBD1 (5 bases). Per germline, CDR1 SGHTA and CDR2 FQGNSA. The CDR3 loop spans 15 amino acids. Trimming shortened V by 6 bases and J by 10 bases, and 19 bases separated the two germline ends. The chain's CDR3 is CASRPPTVLGSPLHF. CDR3 in DNA: TGTGCCAGCAGACCACCGACAGTGCTTGGCTCACCCCTCCACTTT.

The chain uses TRBV19 and TRBJ2-7; D perhaps matches TRBD2 (7 bases). CDR3 size: 13 residues. Germline V CDR1 and CDR2: LNHDA, SQIVND (reference sequence). Trimming took off 3 bases at V and 6 bases at J, with 12 bases between the two ends. The CDR3 reads CASSIGGRLEQYF. The CDR3, as DNA: TGTGCCAGTAGTATCGGGGGGCGCCTCGAGCAGTACTTC.

The rearrangement uses TRBV7-9 and TRBJ1-1; D is unclear. Germline V gene sequence: CDR1 SEHNR, CDR2 FQNEAQ (reference sequence). The CDR3 has 14 residues. V lost 1 base to trimming and J lost 0 bases, with 6 bases between them. The CDR3 protein is CASSLGGMNTEAFF. CDR3 DNA: TGTGCCAGCAGCTTAGGGGGTATGAACACTGAAGCTTTCTTT. The variable domain in full, with the rest retrieved from reference TRBV7-9 and TRBJ1-1, is DTGVSQNPRHKITKRGQNVTFRCDPISEHNRLYWYRQTLGQGPEFLTYFQNEAQLEKSRLLSDRFSAERPKGSFSTLEIQRTEQGDSAMYLCASSLGGMNTEAFFGQGTRLTVV.

The gene calls are TRBV6-6 and TRBJ2-2; D may be TRBD1 (5 bases). Germline V gives CDR1 MNHNY, CDR2 SVGAGI (reference sequence). This CDR3 region has 14 residues. With 2 bases removed from V and 6 bases from J, the gap between germline ends came to 10 bases. CDR3 sequence: CASSYRQGPGELFF. In nucleotides, the CDR3 is TGTGCCAGCAGTTACCGGCAGGGCCCCGGGGAGCTGTTTTTT.

V usage is TRBV7-9 and J usage is TRBJ1-3, with D hard to call. CDR1 and CDR2 from the germline V gene are SEHNR and FQNEAQ (reference sequence). Trimming shortened V by 3 bases and J by 1 base, and 16 bases separated the two germline ends. This CDR3 contains 17 residues. The CDR3 DNA follows: TGTGCCAGCAGCTTCCATGCCGTCGGATGGTCTGGAAACACCATATATTTT. Translated: CASSFHAVGWSGNTIYF.

The table lists this clone with a count of one. The chain combines TRBV5-5 with TRBJ1-4, with D hard to call. V shed 3 bases and J shed 4 bases, with 10 bases lying between them. The CDR3 spans 14 residues. Germline V lookup: CDR1 SGHKS, CDR2 YYEKEE (reference sequence). The CDR3 DNA reads as TGTGCCAGCAGCTCACGGATTTATAATGAAAAACTGTTTTTT. Translating gives CASSSRIYNEKLFF.

The rearrangement links TRBV27 to TRBJ2-5; D might be TRBD1 (6 bases). The V end lost 5 bases, the J end lost 7 bases, and 14 bases lay between the germline ends. Germline V lookup: CDR1 MNHEY, CDR2 SMNVEV (reference sequence). The CDR3 spans 13 residues. This CDR3 is CASSRTETGTQYF. As DNA, the CDR3 is TGTGCCAGCAGTCGGACTGAGACAGGGACCCAGTACTTC.

This chain links TRBV19 with TRBJ2-5; TRBD2 matches at 8 bases. Germline V gene sequence: CDR1 LNHDA, CDR2 SQIVND (reference sequence). The J segment lost 5 bases and the V segment lost 6 bases, leaving 11 bases of the junction unmatched. This CDR3 contains 15 residues. The CDR3 loop reads CASSPRISGTETQYF. The CDR3 nucleotides read TGTGCCAGTAGCCCCAGGATTAGCGGGACTGAGACCCAGTACTTC.

The chain joins TRBV6-1 to TRBJ1-5; D unclear. This CDR3 region has 13 residues. Germline V gene data show CDR1 as MNHNS and CDR2 as SASEGT. V lost 1 base and J 7 bases, leaving 8 bases between the germline ends. As DNA, the CDR3 is TGTGCCAGCAGTGAAGGGGTAGGGCAGCCCCAGCATTTT. Translation: CASSEGVGQPQHF.